Listed here is a single T cell receptor (beta chain). This clone has a single count. No antigen is known for it. There are no base qualities to consult, and no much larger clone falls within one base. The immunoSEQ platform was used to sequence TCR beta CDR3 regions at survey depth. The QIAamp DNA micro kit was used to extract genomic DNA from every cultured and uncultured CD8+ T cell population. The paper's data handling went like this. Samples with fewer than 5,000 productive reads were excluded, which removed about 6% of the 75 HIV peptide-stimulated cultures. Sequences were trimmed to CDR3 by a MANAFEST web app, and nonproductive sequences, CDR3s under 5 amino acids, and sequences not starting with C or ending with F/W were removed. For a clonotype to count as antigen-specific, the clonotype had to expand relative to the no-peptide control in at least 2 of 3 replicates at FDR 0.01, and only within one epitope family. Specific clonotypes also needed at least fivefold higher frequency than in wells stimulated with peptides from other epitope families. Held by TCRdb, this immuneACCESS table contains in-frame sequences only and omits some clones. Under half of the omission traces to an unresolved V gene where checked; the cause of the rest is unknown. V and J calls plus clone size are reproduced from that table; the DNA served to infer D and trimming. This sample is represented by some 100,000 clones; roughly 80% of them were singletons. In total, the top ten clones hold around 25% of the sample.

The data originate from a study of CD8 T cell repertoires and HIV-1 epitope variants (dated by TCRdb to between 2020 and 2021). Concerning the study at large: In separate culture wells, T cells were stimulated with each of twenty-five peptides that represented autologous and known Gag and Nef epitope variants. A total of over 65 T cell cultures were run, with each culture condition done in triplicate except for one peptide, which was done in duplicate. Among the control conditions were a peptide pool of CMV, EBV and flu, the Ebola AY9 epitope serving as a negative control, and a well with no peptide. T cells were enriched using the EasySep Human T Cell Enrichment Kit and then co-cultured with an equal number of autologous T cell-negative cells acting as antigen-presenting cells. The epitopes tested were three Gag epitope families plus Nef HW9 and YT9. For 10 days the cultures were kept in IMDM with gentamicin, and on days 3 and 7 half of the media was changed with IL-2, IL-7 and IL-15 added. An aliquot of 1M T cells was set aside as an uncultured baseline condition, separate from the approximately 85 T cell cultures. Broad study findings and their caveats: The assay could identify only TCR beta chains and pointed to proliferation in response to antigen, not to T cell function or cytokine profile. About ten antigen-specific TCR beta clonotypes were identified, of which five or six appeared to be cross-reactive for autologous or known escape epitope variants. Several clonotypes recognized the Nef KF9 family and one clonotype recognized the HW9 family, while no responses were seen to the TAALDMSHF plasma variant.

The EasySep Human CD8+ T Cell Enrichment Kit was used on day 10 to isolate CD8+ T cells from every culture. The CDR3, from cysteine to phenylalanine, totals 14 residues. The CDR3 DNA has 42 bases and is translated from base 1. V loses 3 bases, J loses 1 base, and the germline ends lie 7 bases apart. Looking up the germline V gene yields CDR1 SGHVS and CDR2 FQNEAQ. The TCR was taken from a male donor with HIV. Sequenced sample: uncultured baseline CD8+ T cells from peripheral blood mononuclear cells (PBMCs). This sequence uses TRBV7-8 and TRBJ2-1, with the identity of the D gene unclear. The nucleotide sequence is given as TGTGCCAGCAGCTTCCTGGGTTCCTACAATGAGCAGTTCTTC. This sequence encodes CASSFLGSYNEQFF.